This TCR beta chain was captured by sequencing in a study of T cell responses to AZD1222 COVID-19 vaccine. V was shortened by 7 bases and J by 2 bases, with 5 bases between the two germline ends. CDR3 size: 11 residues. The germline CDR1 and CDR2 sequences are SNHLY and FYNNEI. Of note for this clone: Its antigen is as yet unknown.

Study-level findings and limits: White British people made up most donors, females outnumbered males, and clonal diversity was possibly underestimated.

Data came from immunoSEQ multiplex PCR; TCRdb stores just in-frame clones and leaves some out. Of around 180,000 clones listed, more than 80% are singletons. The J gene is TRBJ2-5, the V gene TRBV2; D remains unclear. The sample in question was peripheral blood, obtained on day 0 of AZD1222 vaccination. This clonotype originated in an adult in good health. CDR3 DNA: TGTGCCAGCACTAGTCAAGAGACCCAGTACTTC. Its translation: CASTSQETQYF.